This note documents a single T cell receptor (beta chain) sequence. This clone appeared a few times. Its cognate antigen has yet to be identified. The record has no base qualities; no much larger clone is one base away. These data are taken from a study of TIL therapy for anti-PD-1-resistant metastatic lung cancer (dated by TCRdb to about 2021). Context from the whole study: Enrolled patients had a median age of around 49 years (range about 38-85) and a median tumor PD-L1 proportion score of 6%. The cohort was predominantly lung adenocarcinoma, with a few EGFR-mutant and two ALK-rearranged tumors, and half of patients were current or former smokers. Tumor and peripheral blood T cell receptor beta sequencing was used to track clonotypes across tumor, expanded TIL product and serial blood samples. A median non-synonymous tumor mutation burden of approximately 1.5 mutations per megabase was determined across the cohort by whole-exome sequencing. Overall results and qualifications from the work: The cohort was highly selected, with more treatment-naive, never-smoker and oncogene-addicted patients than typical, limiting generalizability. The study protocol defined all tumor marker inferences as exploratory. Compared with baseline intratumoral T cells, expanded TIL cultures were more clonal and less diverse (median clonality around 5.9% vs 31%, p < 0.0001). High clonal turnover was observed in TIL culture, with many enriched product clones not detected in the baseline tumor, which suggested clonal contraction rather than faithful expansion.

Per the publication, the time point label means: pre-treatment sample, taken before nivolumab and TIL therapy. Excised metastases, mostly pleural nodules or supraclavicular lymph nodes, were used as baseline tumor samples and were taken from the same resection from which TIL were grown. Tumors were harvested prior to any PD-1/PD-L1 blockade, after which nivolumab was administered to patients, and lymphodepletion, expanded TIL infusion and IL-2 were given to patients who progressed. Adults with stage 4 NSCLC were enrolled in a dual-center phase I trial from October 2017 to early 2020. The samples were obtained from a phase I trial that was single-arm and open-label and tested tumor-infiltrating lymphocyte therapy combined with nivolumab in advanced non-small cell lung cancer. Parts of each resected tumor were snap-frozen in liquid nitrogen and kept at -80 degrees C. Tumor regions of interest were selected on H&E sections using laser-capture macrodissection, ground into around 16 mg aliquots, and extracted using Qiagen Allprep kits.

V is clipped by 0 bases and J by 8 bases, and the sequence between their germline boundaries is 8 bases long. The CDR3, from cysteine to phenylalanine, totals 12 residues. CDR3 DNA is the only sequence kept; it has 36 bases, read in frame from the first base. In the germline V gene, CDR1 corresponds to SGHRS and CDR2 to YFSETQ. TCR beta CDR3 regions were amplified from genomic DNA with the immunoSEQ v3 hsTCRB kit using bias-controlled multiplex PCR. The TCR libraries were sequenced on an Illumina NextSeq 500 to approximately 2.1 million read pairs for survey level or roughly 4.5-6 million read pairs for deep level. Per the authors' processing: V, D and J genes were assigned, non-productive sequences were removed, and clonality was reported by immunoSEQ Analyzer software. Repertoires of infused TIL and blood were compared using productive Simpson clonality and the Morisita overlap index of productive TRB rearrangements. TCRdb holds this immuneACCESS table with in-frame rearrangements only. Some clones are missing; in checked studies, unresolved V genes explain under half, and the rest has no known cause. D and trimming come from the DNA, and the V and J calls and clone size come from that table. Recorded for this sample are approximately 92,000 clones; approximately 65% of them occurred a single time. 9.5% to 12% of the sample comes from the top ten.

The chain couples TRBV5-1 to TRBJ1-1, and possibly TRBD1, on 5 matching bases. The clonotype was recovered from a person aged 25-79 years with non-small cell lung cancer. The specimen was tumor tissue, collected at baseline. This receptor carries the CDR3 CASSLGGREAFF. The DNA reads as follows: TGCGCCAGCAGCTTGGGGGGCCGAGAAGCTTTCTTT.